This TCR beta chain was documented in a study of PD-L1 blockade in urothelial cancer. Per the germline V gene, CDR1 is SGHDN and CDR2 is FVKESK. The CDR3 has 15 amino acids. J gave up 3 bases and V 3 bases, and 1 base lay outside the gene matches. Sequencing was performed with immunoSEQ multiplex PCR; in TCRdb, only in-frame clones are kept and a portion is missing. The top ten hold around 15% of the sample, which has approximately 51,000 clones, more than 75% seen once. The sequenced sample was PBMCs, obtained around atezolizumab (anti-PD-L1) treatment. The TCR was taken from a man aged 55 to 70 with urothelial cancer. The chain combines TRBV14 with TRBJ2-6, with 8 bases matching TRBD1. The CDR3 DNA reads as TGTGCCAGCAGCCAGGGGACAGGTGGGGCCAACGTCCTGACTTTC. Its translation: CASSQGTGGANVLTF.